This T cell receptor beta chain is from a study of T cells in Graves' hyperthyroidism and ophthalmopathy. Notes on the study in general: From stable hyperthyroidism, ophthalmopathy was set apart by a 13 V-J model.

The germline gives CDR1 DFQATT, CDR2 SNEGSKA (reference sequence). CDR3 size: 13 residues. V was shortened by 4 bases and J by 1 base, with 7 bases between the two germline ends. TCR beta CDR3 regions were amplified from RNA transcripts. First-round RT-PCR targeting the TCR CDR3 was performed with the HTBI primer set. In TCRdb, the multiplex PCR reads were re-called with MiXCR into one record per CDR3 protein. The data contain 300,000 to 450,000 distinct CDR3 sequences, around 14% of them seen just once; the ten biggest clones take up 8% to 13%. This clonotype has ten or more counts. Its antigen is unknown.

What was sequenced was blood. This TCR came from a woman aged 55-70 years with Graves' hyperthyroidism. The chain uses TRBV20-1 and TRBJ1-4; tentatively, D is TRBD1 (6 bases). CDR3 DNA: TGCAGTGCTACAGGGGTAACTAATGAAAAACTGTTTTTT. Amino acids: CSATGVTNEKLFF.